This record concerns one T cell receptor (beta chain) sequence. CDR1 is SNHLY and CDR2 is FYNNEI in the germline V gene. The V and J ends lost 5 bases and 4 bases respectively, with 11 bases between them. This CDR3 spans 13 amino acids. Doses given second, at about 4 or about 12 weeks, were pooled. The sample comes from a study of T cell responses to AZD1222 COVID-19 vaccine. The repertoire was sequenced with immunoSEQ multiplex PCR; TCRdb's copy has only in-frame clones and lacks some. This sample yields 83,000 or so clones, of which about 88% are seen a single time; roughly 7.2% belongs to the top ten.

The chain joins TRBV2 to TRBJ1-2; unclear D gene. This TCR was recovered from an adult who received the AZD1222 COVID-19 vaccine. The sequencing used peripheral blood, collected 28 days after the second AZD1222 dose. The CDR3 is CASSRPFFYGYTF. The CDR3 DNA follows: TGTGCCAGCAGTAGGCCCTTCTTCTATGGCTACACCTTC.